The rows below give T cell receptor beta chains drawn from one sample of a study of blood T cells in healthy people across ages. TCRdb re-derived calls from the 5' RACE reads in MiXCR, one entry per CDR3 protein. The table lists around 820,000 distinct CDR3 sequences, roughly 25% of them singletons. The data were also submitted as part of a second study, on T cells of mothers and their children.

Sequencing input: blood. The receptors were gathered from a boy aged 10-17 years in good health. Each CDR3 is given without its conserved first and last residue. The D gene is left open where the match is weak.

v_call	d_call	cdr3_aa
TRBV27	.	ASSSRLRQETQY
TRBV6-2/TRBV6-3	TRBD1	ASSYEDRAYSPLH
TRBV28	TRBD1	ASSLRGFGDRGYYEQY
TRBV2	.	ASKRVGETQY
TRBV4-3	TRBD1	ASSQDHHQGAVGTEAF
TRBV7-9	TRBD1	ASSWSKGQA
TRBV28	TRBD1	ASSSGTGKYEQY
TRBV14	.	ASSLLDRSAGDTQY
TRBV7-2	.	ASSLGRQAVSEQY
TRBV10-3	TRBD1	AISEWTGIQETQY
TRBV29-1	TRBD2	SVAGTSLTDTQY
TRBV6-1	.	ASSEAGGRGNQPQH
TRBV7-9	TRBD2	ASSEMRGGPSQNTQY
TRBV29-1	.	SVEDQRGNEQY
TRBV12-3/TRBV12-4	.	ASSLGLGTAF
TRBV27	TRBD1	ASSGQGKQPQH
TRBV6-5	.	ASGPLRDTLLQF
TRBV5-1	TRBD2	ASSLAGGREETQY
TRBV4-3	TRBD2	ASSQDREGASGGYNEQF
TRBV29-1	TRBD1	SVGTWDSGAGETQY
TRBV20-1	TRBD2	SALRPSGRGDTQY
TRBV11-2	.	ASSFLWGSGNTIY
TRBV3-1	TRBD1	ASSQVGDRGGTEAF
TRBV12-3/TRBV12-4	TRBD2	ASSFYAWVTSGKGAIQY
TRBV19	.	ASSIWGVDEQF
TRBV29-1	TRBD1	SVDGTDLPYGYT
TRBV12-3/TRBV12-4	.	ASSLSAGLQNIQY
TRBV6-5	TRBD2	ASSQGLADAYEQY
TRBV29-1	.	SVEDRGGEAYGYT
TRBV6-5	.	ASSYNPGTTGELF
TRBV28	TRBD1	ASSQYVGQSYEQY
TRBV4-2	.	ASSQVGEPPLH